The rows below give T cell receptor beta chains drawn from one sample of a study of cytomegalovirus exposure and HLA in healthy donors. The protocol was immunoSEQ multiplex PCR, while the TCRdb copy is restricted to in-frame clones and leaves out a portion. The sample lists 150,000 to 200,000 clones, about 70% occurring once. Sequencing used PBMCs. All receptors come from a young woman in good health and CMV-seropositive. Each CDR3 is given without its conserved first and last residue. D genes are given only for firm matches.

TRBJ2-7 TRBV9 TRBD2 ASSQGLAGSYEQY
TRBJ2-7 TRBV20-1 . SARVHYEQY
TRBJ1-5 TRBV7-9 . ASSPIATGGRH
TRBJ2-2 TRBV11-2 . ASSFGWTNPGGELF
TRBJ1-4 TRBV30 . AWSKAPGRAEKLF
TRBJ2-7 TRBV4-2 TRBD2 ASSQDSGGTYEQY
TRBJ2-1 TRBV7-9 . ASSFRLFPLGGEQF
. TRBV27 . ASSSGSAYEQY
TRBJ1-1 TRBV10-2 TRBD1 ASSPQGLNTEAF
TRBJ1-6 TRBV10-3 . AIGGAGNSPLH
TRBJ2-7 TRBV18 . GSRTADTYEQY
TRBJ1-5 TRBV7-9 TRBD1 ASSPGLDRGHQPQH
TRBJ2-2 TRBV2 TRBD1 ASTRGQYTGELF
TRBJ2-5 TRBV7-8 . ASSRDQETQY
TRBJ2-5 TRBV5-1 TRBD1 ASSLTYTSTGGQETQY
TRBJ1-5 TRBV7-9 . ASSPGLPGDSNQPQH
TRBJ1-2 TRBV2 . ASRGHYLGYGYT
TRBJ1-2 TRBV28 . ASSINYGYT
TRBJ1-5 TRBV28 . ASSSFWALLNQPQH
TRBJ2-7 TRBV5-6 . ASSLGSGEQY
TRBJ2-5 TRBV20-1 . SALSRETQY
TRBJ2-1 TRBV6-5 TRBD2 ASSYSTSGAYNEQF
TRBJ2-7 TRBV28 TRBD1 ASSKTRGQGGSNEQY
TRBJ1-3 TRBV5-6 . ASSLGARGNTIY
TRBJ2-7 TRBV19 . ASSARAAVHEQY
TRBJ2-6 TRBV2 . ASSFVSRGSGANVLT
TRBJ2-2 TRBV5-1 TRBD1 ASSLDRATGELF
TRBJ2-7 TRBV27 . ASSLQGHYEQY
TRBJ1-2 TRBV6-5 . ATSGTFHGYT
TRBJ2-1 TRBV7-8 TRBD2 ASSLTSGGGYNEQF
TRBJ1-6 TRBV7-2 . ASSLRGSSYNSPLH
TRBJ1-1 TRBV2 . ACGAPRAEAF
TRBJ2-1 TRBV6-5 TRBD2 ASSVAGGYNEQF
TRBJ1-1 TRBV6-1 . ASSEFSGGEEAF
TRBJ2-5 TRBV14 TRBD1 ASSLTGDVGETQY
TRBJ1-5 TRBV10-2 . ASKSWGGDQPQH
TRBJ2-3 TRBV9 . ASSVGISQDTQY
TRBJ2-3 TRBV27 . ASSLHRLADTQY
TRBJ1-1 TRBV6-6 . ASSFALAPHTEAF
TRBJ2-2 TRBV5-1 TRBD1 ASAGTGGSGELF
TRBJ2-3 TRBV5-6 . ASSLGGTDTQY